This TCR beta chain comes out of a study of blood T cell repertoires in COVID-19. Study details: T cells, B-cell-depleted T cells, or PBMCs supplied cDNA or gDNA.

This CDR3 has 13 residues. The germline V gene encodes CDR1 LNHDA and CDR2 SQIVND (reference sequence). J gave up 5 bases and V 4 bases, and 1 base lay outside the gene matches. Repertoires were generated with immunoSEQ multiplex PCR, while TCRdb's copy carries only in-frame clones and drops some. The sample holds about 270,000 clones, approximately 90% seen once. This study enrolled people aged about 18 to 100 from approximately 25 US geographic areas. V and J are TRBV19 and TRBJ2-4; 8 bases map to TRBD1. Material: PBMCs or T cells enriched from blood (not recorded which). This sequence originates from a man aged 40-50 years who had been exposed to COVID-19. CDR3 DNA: TGTGCCAGTAGTAAGACAGGGGAAAACATTCAGTACTTC. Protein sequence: CASSKTGENIQYF.